The 26 T cell receptor beta chains below all came from one sample that was sequenced in a study of cytomegalovirus exposure and HLA in healthy donors (TCRdb year 2017). Library method: the immunoSEQ multiplex PCR assay. TCRdb mirrors the immuneACCESS table, restricted to in-frame sequences. Some clones are absent from its copies; in checked studies, under half trace to an unresolved V gene, and the reason for the others is unknown. This sample has roughly 130,000 clones in its table, and around nine tenths of those were observed once. The top ten clonotypes cover 1.4% of the sample. The sequenced sample was PBMCs. These receptors were taken from a man aged 25-45 years in good health and CMV-seronegative.

This chain connects TRBV6-5 to TRBJ2-1; 8 positions match TRBD2. The J segment lost 15 bases and the V segment lost 2 bases, leaving 15 bases of the junction unmatched. From germline, CDR1 is MNHEY and CDR2 SVGAGI. The CDR3 is 15 residues long. The CDR3 region is CASSYQNAAGTRVFF. The DNA for the CDR3 is TGTGCCAGCAGTTACCAGAACGCAGCCGGGACTAGAGTGTTCTTC.

This chain uses TRBV21-1 with TRBJ1-2; TRBD1 reflects the table's D call only, with no check against the DNA. TRBV21-1 is marked as a pseudogene. This CDR3 is 19 amino acids long. The CDR3 region is CASSKGQGRRGFANYGYTF. Here the CDR3 DNA reads TGTGCCAGCAGCAAAGGACAGGGTAGGAGGGGATTCGCTAACTATGGCTACACCTTC.

The CDR3 DNA follows: TGTGCCAGCAGCTGGGACAACAACGTCCTGACTTTC. Translated: CASSWDNNVLTF. The J gene is TRBJ2-6, the V gene TRBV11-3, with TRBD1 as a possible D gene (6 bases). Germline values: CDR1 SGHNT, CDR2 YENEEA. The CDR3 loop spans 12 amino acids. Deletions cut 4 bases from V and 9 bases from J, with 7 bases between.

The chain couples TRBV6-6 to TRBJ1-5, with D maybe TRBD1 (6 bases). The CDR3 sequence is 13 residues long. The germline CDR1 and CDR2 sequences are MNHNY and SVGAGI (reference sequence). V lost 6 bases and J 4 bases, leaving 10 bases between the germline ends. For the CDR3, the DNA is TGTGCCAGCAGGCGACAGGAAAATCAGCCCCAGCATTTT. Its protein is CASRRQENQPQHF.

This clone came up once. Written as DNA, the CDR3 is TGTGCCAGCAGCATTACTAGCGGGACGAACACCGGGGAGCTGTTTTTT. Its protein product is CASSITSGTNTGELFF. The V gene is TRBV7-2, the J gene TRBJ2-2; 10 bases are shared with TRBD2. CDR1 and CDR2 from the germline V gene are SGHTA and FQGNSA. CDR3 length equals 16 residues. Trimming at V came to 5 bases and at J to 0 bases, leaving 3 bases not matched to a gene.

This chain links TRBV6-5 with TRBJ1-2; D is uncertain. The germline CDR1 and CDR2 sequences are MNHEY and SVGAGI. V shed 0 bases and J shed 7 bases, with 12 bases lying between them. CDR3 length equals 14 residues. CDR3 nucleotide sequence: TGTGCCAGCAGTTACTCTCTAACGTCCGCTGGCTACACCTTC. This sequence encodes CASSYSLTSAGYTF.

The sample holds one count of this clone. CDR3 protein: CASTRATNEKLFF. CDR3 coding DNA: TGTGCCAGCACGAGGGCAACTAATGAAAAACTGTTTTTT. The chain combines TRBV2 with TRBJ1-4; D ambiguous. V shed 7 bases and J shed 0 bases, with 6 bases lying between them. This CDR3 region has 13 residues. Germline lookup yields CDR1 SNHLY and CDR2 FYNNEI.

This clone has just one count. This chain joins TRBV5-1 and TRBJ2-1, with D maybe TRBD2 (6 bases). This CDR3 has 16 amino acids. V was cut by 2 bases and J by 5 bases, with 17 bases left in between. Germline V CDR1 and CDR2: SGHRS, YFSETQ. CDR3 bases: TGCGCCAGCAGCTTAGTCTCCGGGGCGGGGAACAATGAGCAGTTCTTC. Translating gives CASSLVSGAGNNEQFF.

V gene TRBV14 combines with J gene TRBJ2-7; TRBD2 is a possible D gene (5 bases). CDR1 and CDR2 from the germline V gene are SGHDN and FVKESK. There are 13 residues in the CDR3. Trimming cost V 6 bases and J 6 bases, with 15 bases left between them. The CDR3 sequence is CASSQALVGEQYF. CDR3 DNA: TGTGCCAGCAGTCAGGCACTAGTTGGCGAGCAGTACTTC.

The chain links TRBV7-2 to TRBJ1-2; TRBD1 might be the D (5 bases). Trimming cost V 10 bases and J 2 bases, with 14 bases left between them. CDR1 and CDR2 (germline): SGHTA, FQGNSA. This CDR3 is 13 amino acids long. CDR3 loop: CAINTGSNYGYTF. In nucleotides, the CDR3 is TGTGCCATCAATACAGGCTCGAACTATGGCTACACCTTC.

V usage is TRBV9 and J usage is TRBJ2-1, with TRBD2 as a possible D gene (6 bases). This CDR3 region has 17 residues. The germline CDR1 and CDR2 sequences are SGDLS and YYNGEE. Trimming took 0 bases from V and 4 from J, leaving 17 bases between them. This CDR3 reads CASSVESVLAAYNEQFF. The CDR3 nucleotides read TGTGCCAGCAGCGTAGAGTCAGTACTAGCAGCTTACAATGAGCAGTTCTTC.

The rearrangement joins TRBV15 to TRBJ2-3, with D maybe TRBD1 (5 bases). Looked up from germline, CDR1 is LNHNV and CDR2 is YYDKDF (reference sequence). V was cut by 0 bases and J by 1 base, with 11 bases left in between. CDR3 length equals 16 residues. The CDR3 DNA sequence: TGTGCCACCAGCAGAGATCCTCCACAGGGCACAGATACGCAGTATTTT. It translates to CATSRDPPQGTDTQYF.

This chain uses TRBV19 with TRBJ2-7; 8 nucleotides align to TRBD2. This CDR3 is built from 16 residues. The junction had 7 bases not matched to a gene; V was cut back by 1 base and J by 2 bases. The germline V gene encodes CDR1 LNHDA and CDR2 SQIVND (reference sequence). CDR3 sequence: CASSIVSSGPTYEQYF. CDR3 nucleotide sequence: TGTGCCAGTAGTATAGTTTCTAGCGGGCCTACCTACGAGCAGTACTTC. The full variable domain, in which reference TRBV19 and TRBJ2-7 provide the parts outside the CDR3, is DGGITQSPKYLFRKEGQNVTLSCEQNLNHDAMYWYRQDPGQGLRLIYYSQIVNDFQKGDIAEGYSVSREKKESFPLTVTSAQKNPTAFYLCASSIVSSGPTYEQYFGPGTRLTVT.

The rearrangement links TRBV6-5 to TRBJ1-1; tentative D call: TRBD1 (5 bases). Germline V gene lookup returns CDR1 MNHEY and CDR2 SVGAGI. The CDR3 has 14 amino acids. Trimming left V 6 bases short and J 0 bases short, with 11 bases between. CDR3: CASRLRQMNTEAFF. The CDR3 DNA is TGTGCCAGCAGACTACGACAGATGAACACTGAAGCTTTCTTT.

The J gene is TRBJ2-1, the V gene TRBV18; D possibly corresponds to TRBD1 (6 bases). Trimming stripped 0 bases from V and 15 bases from J, with 15 bases between. The CDR3 totals 13 residues. Per the germline V gene, CDR1 is KGHSH and CDR2 is LQKENI. CDR3 residues: CASSPPRLTGLFF. CDR3 nucleotide sequence: TGTGCCAGCTCACCACCGAGACTAACAGGGTTGTTCTTC.

The V gene is TRBV6-1, the J gene TRBJ2-2; TRBD1 agrees at 8 bases. Germline V gene sequence: CDR1 MNHNS, CDR2 SASEGT. With 3 bases clipped from V and 6 bases from J, the junction kept 6 bases outside the gene matches. The CDR3 spans 15 residues. CDR3 coding DNA: TGTGCCAGCAGTGATGACAGGGGTAGTCCCGGGGAGCTGTTTTTT. It codes for CASSDDRGSPGELFF.

This sequence joins TRBV6-5 and TRBJ1-1; D is undetermined. Germline CDR1 is MNHEY and CDR2 is SVGAGI. V was pared by 4 bases and J by 1 base, with 16 bases between. The CDR3 totals 16 residues. CDR3 nucleotide sequence: TGTGCCAGCAGTTCATCCGAGTTAGGAGGGAACACTGAAGCTTTCTTT. Its protein is CASSSSELGGNTEAFF.

The genes are TRBV6-5 and TRBJ1-1; D unclear. This CDR3 has 14 amino acids. Germline-derived CDR1 and CDR2 are MNHEY and SVGAGI. V lost 0 bases and J lost 6, with 11 bases in between. The CDR3 DNA reads as TGTGCCAGCAGTTACTCTACCCCCAGGTCTGAAGCTTTCTTT. This translates into CASSYSTPRSEAFF.

The chain recombines TRBV9 with TRBJ2-5; TRBD1 agrees at 9 bases. Germline V lookup: CDR1 SGDLS, CDR2 YYNGEE. This CDR3 contains 15 residues. V lost 3 bases to trimming and J lost 5 bases; unmatched junction nucleotides: 8. Here the CDR3 DNA reads TGTGCCAGCAGCGCGGGACAGGGTGAGAGGGAGACCCAGTACTTC. Translating it yields CASSAGQGERETQYF.

The rearrangement joins TRBV5-4 to TRBJ2-7; D perhaps matches TRBD1 (5 bases). This CDR3 has 12 residues. Germline V gene lookup returns CDR1 SGHNT and CDR2 YYREEE (reference sequence). Deletions cut 7 bases from V and 5 bases from J, with 13 bases between. The CDR3 DNA is TGTGCCAGCGCGAATTGGGGCGACGAGCAGTACTTC. Its translation is CASANWGDEQYF.

This rearrangement joins TRBV5-8 to TRBJ2-1; 13 bases are shared with TRBD2. Germline V gives CDR1 SGHTS, CDR2 YDEGEE. The CDR3 contains 17 residues. Germline trimming cut 0 bases from V and 3 bases from J; bases unmatched to any gene: 3. The CDR3 nucleotides are TGTGCCAGCAGCTTGGCCCGGACTAGCGGGAGCTACAATGAGCAGTTCTTC. Translation gives CASSLARTSGSYNEQFF.

The CDR3 region is CASDPLAGNTDTQYF. The CDR3 DNA sequence: TGTGCCAGCGACCCCCTAGCGGGCAACACAGATACGCAGTATTTT. The chain has TRBV9 and TRBJ2-3; 8 bases are a match to TRBD2. Germline V gene sequence: CDR1 SGDLS, CDR2 YYNGEE. The CDR3 is 15 amino acids. With V trimmed by 7 bases and J by 2 bases, 9 bases remained unmatched.

The chain joins TRBV4-2 to TRBJ1-5; 7 nucleotides agree with TRBD1. Germline CDR1 is LGHNA and CDR2 is YNFKEQ. This CDR3 spans 15 amino acids. Unmatched junction bases numbered 6, after V lost 4 bases and J lost 3 bases. Here the CDR3 reads CASSPGQVINQPQHF. CDR3 bases: TGTGCCAGCAGCCCTGGACAGGTGATCAATCAGCCCCAGCATTTT.

This chain uses TRBV15 with TRBJ1-3, with 8 bases aligning to TRBD1. The CDR3 extends over 18 amino acids. Per the germline V gene, CDR1 is LNHNV and CDR2 is YYDKDF (reference sequence). V was pared by 3 bases and J by 0 bases, with 10 bases of the junction left unmatched. For the CDR3, the DNA is TGTGCCACCAGCAGCCCGGACAGGGCCGAATACTCTGGAAACACCATATATTTT. It translates to CATSSPDRAEYSGNTIYF.

The V call is TRBV10-3, the J call TRBJ2-2; 7 positions agree with TRBD2. The junction had 11 bases not matched to a gene; V was cut back by 8 bases and J by 2 bases. CDR1 ENHRY and CDR2 SYGVKD come from the germline V gene. The CDR3 length is 16 residues. CDR3 residues: CAILRLAGLNTGELFF. DNA for the CDR3: TGTGCCATCCTTCGGTTAGCGGGTTTAAACACCGGGGAGCTGTTTTTT.

The rearrangement uses TRBV7-2 and TRBJ1-5; no definite D call. Trimming pared 7 bases from V and 4 bases from J, leaving 11 bases between. CDR3 size: 13 residues. The germline V gene encodes CDR1 SGHTA and CDR2 FQGNSA. The chain's CDR3 is CASTSAGNQPQHF. As DNA, the CDR3 is TGTGCCAGCACCTCTGCGGGGAATCAGCCCCAGCATTTT. The full variable domain, completed using reference TRBV7-2 and TRBJ1-5, is GAGVSQSPSNKVTEKGKDVELRCDPISGHTALYWYRQSLGQGLEFLIYFQGNSAPDKSGLPSDRFSAERTGGSVSTLTIQRTQQEDSAVYLCASTSAGNQPQHFGDGTRLSIL.